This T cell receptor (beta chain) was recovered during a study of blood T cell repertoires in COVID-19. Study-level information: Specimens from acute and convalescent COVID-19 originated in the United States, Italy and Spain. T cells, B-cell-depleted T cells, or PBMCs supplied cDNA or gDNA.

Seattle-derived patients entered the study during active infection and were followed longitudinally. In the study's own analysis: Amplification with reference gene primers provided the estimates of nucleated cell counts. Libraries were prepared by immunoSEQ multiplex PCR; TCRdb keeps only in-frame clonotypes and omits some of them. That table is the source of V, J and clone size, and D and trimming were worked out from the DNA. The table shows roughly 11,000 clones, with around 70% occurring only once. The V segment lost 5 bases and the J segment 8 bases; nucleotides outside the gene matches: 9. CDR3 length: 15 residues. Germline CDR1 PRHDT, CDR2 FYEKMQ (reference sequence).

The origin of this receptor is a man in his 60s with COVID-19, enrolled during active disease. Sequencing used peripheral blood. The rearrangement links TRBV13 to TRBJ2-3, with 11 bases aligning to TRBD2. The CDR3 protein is CASSAYSGGDRTQYF. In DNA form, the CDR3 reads TGTGCCAGCAGCGCCTATAGCGGGGGGGATCGTACGCAGTATTTT.